These 13 T cell receptor beta chains came from one sample sequenced in a study of cytomegalovirus exposure and HLA in healthy donors. PCR involved 60 Vbeta and 13 Jbeta primers. The protocol was immunoSEQ multiplex PCR, while the TCRdb copy is restricted to in-frame clones and leaves out a portion. This sample contains 130,000 or so clones. The sample consisted of PBMCs. The origin of the receptors is a woman in her thirties or forties in good health and CMV-seropositive.

This sequence joins TRBV10-3 and TRBJ2-1, with 12 positions matching TRBD2. V lost 10 bases, J lost 6 bases, and 13 bases stayed unmatched. CDR3 length: 16 amino acids. From germline, CDR1 is ENHRY and CDR2 SYGVKD. CDR3 sequence: CATGFGLAGTGNEQFF. The DNA of the CDR3 is TGTGCCACCGGATTCGGACTAGCGGGAACCGGCAATGAGCAGTTCTTC.

V is TRBV5-6 and J is TRBJ2-3; TRBD2 aligns across 11 bases. Germline V gives CDR1 SGHDT, CDR2 YYEEEE. The length of the CDR3 is 17 residues. V gave up 1 base and J gave up 4 bases; unmatched junction bases: 8. In DNA form, the CDR3 reads TGTGCCAGCAGCTTGAATCCGACTAGCGGGACTGCAGATACGCAGTATTTT. Translating gives CASSLNPTSGTADTQYF.

The chain carries TRBV15 and TRBJ1-4; D is perhaps TRBD1 (5 bases). CDR3 length equals 13 residues. V lost 8 bases to trimming and J lost 8 bases, with 15 bases between them. Germline CDR1 LNHNV, CDR2 YYDKDF (reference sequence). The CDR3 DNA is TGTGCCACCGTAAAAGGGGTTGGCGAAAAACTGTTTTTT. It yields the protein CATVKGVGEKLFF. The full variable domain, with the rest looked up from reference TRBV15 and TRBJ1-4, is DAMVIQNPRYQVTQFGKPVTLSCSQTLNHNVMYWYQQKSSQAPKLLFHYYDKDFNNEADTPDNFQSRRPNTSFCFLDIRSPGLGDTAMYLCATVKGVGEKLFFGSGTQLSVL.

The chain is built from TRBV28 and TRBJ2-7; weak D call: TRBD2 (7 bases). CDR1 and CDR2 from the germline V gene are MDHEN and SYDVKM. The CDR3 is 13 residues long. The ends were cut back, 4 bases at V and 3 bases at J, with 10 bases in the middle. CDR3 protein: CASSWGGGYEQYF. As DNA, the CDR3 is TGTGCCAGCAGTTGGGGAGGGGGCTACGAGCAGTACTTC.

A word on this clone: Sequence at one end of the junction differs from germline and may be a read error. The chain has TRBV5-1 and TRBJ2-5; 7 positions match TRBD2. The CDR3 loop spans 14 amino acids. Germline CDR1 is SGHRS and CDR2 is YFSETQ. The CDR3 nucleotides are TGCGCCAGCCGCTTTAGCGGGTACCAAGAGACCCAGTACTTC. Its protein product is CASRFSGYQETQYF.

The chain has TRBV6-4 and TRBJ2-1, with D perhaps TRBD2 (5 bases). Looked up from germline, CDR1 is MRHNA and CDR2 is SNTAGT. Between the trimmed V and J ends, which lost 2 bases and 9 bases, there was a span of 11 bases. The CDR3 totals 13 residues. The DNA for the CDR3 is TGTGCCAGCAGTGACCTGGGTGGGAGTGAGCAGTTCTTC. As protein: CASSDLGGSEQFF.

The chain employs TRBV28 and TRBJ2-7, with D possibly being TRBD1 (6 bases). The CDR3 has 14 residues. Germline V lookup: CDR1 MDHEN, CDR2 SYDVKM. Between the trimmed V and J ends, which lost 3 bases and 3 bases, there was a span of 12 bases. CDR3 region: CASSFRGEIYEQYF. CDR3 in DNA: TGTGCCAGCAGTTTCAGGGGCGAGATCTACGAGCAGTACTTC.

V is TRBV5-1 and J is TRBJ2-7; 8 bases match TRBD1. CDR3 length: 13 amino acids. Germline V gene lookup returns CDR1 SGHRS and CDR2 YFSETQ. The trim removed 2 bases at V and 5 bases at J, leaving 3 bases unmatched. CDR3 DNA: TGCGCCAGCAGCTTCACAGGGGGGCACGAGCAGTACTTC. It is translated as CASSFTGGHEQYF.

This rearrangement joins TRBV19 to TRBJ2-3; D possibly corresponds to TRBD1 (6 bases). The germline gives CDR1 LNHDA, CDR2 SQIVND (reference sequence). The CDR3 has 15 amino acids. V gave up 9 bases and J gave up 4 bases, with 20 bases separating them. This chain's CDR3 is CASAGVAIPPDTQYF. DNA of the CDR3: TGTGCCAGCGCAGGGGTCGCCATACCCCCAGATACGCAGTATTTT. Supplemented by reference TRBV19 and TRBJ2-3, the full variable domain reads DGGITQSPKYLFRKEGQNVTLSCEQNLNHDAMYWYRQDPGQGLRLIYYSQIVNDFQKGDIAEGYSVSREKKESFPLTVTSAQKNPTAFYLCASAGVAIPPDTQYFGPGTRLTVL.

The rearrangement uses TRBV28 and TRBJ2-5; 7 nucleotides line up with TRBD1. Near its end, the DNA agrees better with TRBJ2-7, so the J call may be wrong. The CDR3 consists of 14 residues. Looked up from germline, CDR1 is MDHEN and CDR2 is SYDVKM. The CDR3 reads CASRPTGKADEQYF. The CDR3 DNA follows: TGTGCCAGCAGGCCGACAGGGAAGGCGGACGAGCAGTACTTC.

The V call is TRBV5-6, the J call TRBJ2-3; the match to TRBD2 covers 14 bases. This CDR3 spans 19 amino acids. Germline loops: CDR1 SGHDT, CDR2 YYEEEE. The V and J ends lost 5 bases and 5 bases, in that order; junction bases with no gene match: 16. CDR3 DNA: TGTGCCAGCAGGTTAATAGGATTGACTAGCGGGAGGGCCGGAGATACGCAGTATTTT. This gives the protein CASRLIGLTSGRAGDTQYF.

For the CDR3, the DNA is TGCGCCAGCAGCTTGTTGACCCTAATCGGACAGGGTAACACTGAAGCTTTCTTT. It yields the protein CASSLLTLIGQGNTEAFF. The chain employs TRBV5-1 and TRBJ1-1; 8 bases are shared with TRBD1. The J segment lost 2 bases and the V segment lost 1 base, leaving 13 bases of the junction unmatched. CDR1 and CDR2 (germline): SGHRS, YFSETQ. This CDR3 comprises 18 residues.

The rearrangement joins TRBV30 to TRBJ1-3, with D unresolved. The CDR3 has 14 residues. Germline V CDR1 and CDR2: GTSNPN, SVGIG (reference sequence). The V end was cut by 6 bases, the J end by 2 bases, with 14 bases between. The CDR3 here is CACVKYGTGNTIYF. CDR3 DNA sequence: TGTGCCTGCGTCAAGTACGGGACTGGAAACACCATATATTTT. Together with reference TRBV30 and TRBJ1-3, the CDR3 gives the full variable domain: SQTIHQWPATLVQPVGSPLSLECTVEGTSNPNLYWYRQAAGRGLQLLFYSVGIGQISSEVPQNLSASRPQDRQFILSSKKLLLSDSGFYLCACVKYGTGNTIYFGEGSWLTVV.